These 30 T cell receptor beta chains originate from one sample sequenced in a study of shared clonotypes between healthy human individuals. The method was immunoSEQ multiplex PCR; TCRdb's version includes in-frame clones alone and lacks a portion of them. Of approximately 2.3 million clones in the sample, 93% were seen once. The source material was naive CD4+ T cells from PBMCs. Sample subset: CD45RA+ positively selected. The receptor set was obtained from a man between 18 and 35 years old in good health. Some clones in this sample may be carry-over from other donors' samples.

The chain links TRBV28 to TRBJ2-1, with unresolved D. Germline loops: CDR1 MDHEN, CDR2 SYDVKM. This CDR3 spans 17 amino acids. The ends were cut back, 3 bases at V and 1 base at J, with 16 bases in the middle. The DNA of the CDR3 is TGTGCCAGCAGTTTCCCTCCGCGGAGATCTTCCTACAATGAGCAGTTCTTC. Translation: CASSFPPRRSSYNEQFF.

The genes are TRBV5-6 and TRBJ2-1; 7 bases map to TRBD2. The junction had 11 bases not matched to a gene; V was cut back by 2 bases and J by 9 bases. The length of the CDR3 is 15 residues. From germline, CDR1 is SGHDT and CDR2 YYEEEE. The CDR3 spells CASSLRRIAGVEQFF. The CDR3 bases are TGTGCCAGCAGCTTAAGACGGATCGCGGGGGTTGAGCAGTTCTTC.

The V and J genes are TRBV5-1 and TRBJ2-5, with a possible D match to TRBD2 (5 bases). Germline V gene sequence: CDR1 SGHRS, CDR2 YFSETQ. Trimming removed 1 base at V and 2 bases at J, with 9 bases between. This CDR3 has 14 residues. The CDR3 bases are TGCGCCAGCAGCTTGTACGGGGAGCAAGAGACCCAGTACTTC. Translated: CASSLYGEQETQYF.

Concerning this clone itself: Relative to the germline gene, one junction end is altered; a read error may explain this. The rearrangement joins TRBV28 to TRBJ1-5; 8 bases align to TRBD1. The CDR3 is 15 residues long. Per the germline V gene, CDR1 is MDHEN and CDR2 is SYDVKM. This CDR3 is CASSFGRGRKQPQHF. DNA of the CDR3: TGTGCCAGCAGTTTTGGCAGGGGGCGCAAACAGCCCCAGCATTTT.

Comment on this clone: In the same sample, other DNA sequences code for this CDR3. V gene TRBV5-1 combines with J gene TRBJ2-7, with 9 bases identical to TRBD2. Per germline, CDR1 SGHRS and CDR2 YFSETQ. The ends lost 0 bases at V and 4 bases at J; junction bases unmatched: 5. This CDR3 region has 15 residues. The CDR3 protein is CASSLEAGGGYEQYF. For the CDR3, the DNA is TGCGCCAGCAGCTTGGAAGCGGGAGGTGGATACGAGCAGTACTTC.

Points on this clone: Other DNA sequences from this sample encode an identical CDR3 as well. The chain links TRBV20-1 to TRBJ1-1; a weak D match, TRBD1 (5 bases). V lost 2 bases and J lost 8, with 9 bases in between. Germline-derived CDR1 and CDR2 are DFQATT and SNEGSKA (reference sequence). The CDR3 has 11 amino acids. The CDR3 DNA follows: TGCAGTGCTAGAAGGGAGGGGGAAGCTTTCTTT. It codes for CSARREGEAFF.

As to this clone: Other DNA sequences in the sample encode the same CDR3. The chain combines TRBV27 with TRBJ2-7, with 8 bases lining up with TRBD1. Germline CDR1 reads MNHEY; CDR2 reads SMNVEV (reference sequence). The CDR3 loop spans 14 amino acids. The V and J ends lost 4 bases and 2 bases, in that order; junction bases with no gene match: 4. The CDR3 loop reads CASSSRTGPYEQYF. In DNA form, the CDR3 reads TGTGCCAGCAGTTCACGGACAGGGCCCTACGAGCAGTACTTC.

The J gene is TRBJ1-2, the V gene TRBV5-1, with D unresolved. CDR3 length equals 12 residues. Trimming cost V 0 bases and J 8 bases, with 8 bases left between them. Germline CDR1 and CDR2: SGHRS and YFSETQ. The CDR3 coding sequence is TGCGCCAGCAGCTTGGGGGAACGGGGCTACACCTTC. It encodes CASSLGERGYTF.

This clone was recorded a few times. This sequence joins TRBV6-1 and TRBJ1-1, with D perhaps TRBD1 (5 bases). The germline gives CDR1 MNHNS, CDR2 SASEGT. Trimming took 4 bases from V and 3 from J, leaving 12 bases between them. This CDR3 is built from 14 residues. The CDR3 here is CASSGRGGDTEAFF. The CDR3 DNA reads TGTGCCAGCAGTGGGAGGGGCGGCGACACTGAAGCTTTCTTT.

CDR3 residues: CASSLGISNQPQHF. CDR3 sequence (DNA): TGTGCCAGCAGTTTGGGCATTAGCAATCAGCCCCAGCATTTT. V gene TRBV27 combines with J gene TRBJ1-5; D is unclear. Germline values: CDR1 MNHEY, CDR2 SMNVEV (reference sequence). With 3 bases removed from V and 0 bases from J, the gap between germline ends came to 6 bases. CDR3 length equals 14 residues.

The chain recombines TRBV4-3 with TRBJ1-1, with 7 bases aligning to TRBD1. The length of the CDR3 is 17 residues. Germline V lookup: CDR1 LGHNA, CDR2 YSLEER. The trim removed 4 bases at V and 1 base at J, leaving 12 bases unmatched. The CDR3 reads CASSRNLRQGENTEAFF. CDR3 DNA: TGCGCCAGCAGCCGAAATCTTCGACAGGGCGAGAACACTGAAGCTTTCTTT.

The rearrangement joins TRBV28 to TRBJ1-5, with 9 bases fitting TRBD1. V lost 4 bases to trimming and J lost 4 bases; unmatched junction nucleotides: 5. The CDR3 runs to 15 residues. Germline V CDR1 and CDR2: MDHEN, SYDVKM. For the CDR3, the DNA is TGTGCCAGCAGTTCGGACAGGGGACTTAATCAGCCCCAGCATTTT. Translating it yields CASSSDRGLNQPQHF. Full variable domain (outside the CDR3, taken from reference TRBV28 and TRBJ1-5): DVKVTQSSRYLVKRTGEKVFLECVQDMDHENMFWYRQDPGLGLRLIYFSYDVKMKEKGDIPEGYSVSREKKERFSLILESASTNQTSMYLCASSSDRGLNQPQHFGDGTRLSIL.

Regarding this clone: The identical CDR3 is also encoded by other nucleotide sequences in the sample. The rearrangement uses TRBV5-6 and TRBJ1-2; D is ambiguous. V lost 0 bases and J 0 bases, leaving 6 bases between the germline ends. Germline CDR1 and CDR2: SGHDT and YYEEEE. The CDR3 has 14 residues. This chain's CDR3 is CASSLVGSNYGYTF. CDR3 DNA sequence: TGTGCCAGCAGCTTGGTCGGTTCTAACTATGGCTACACCTTC.

This clone was detected only once. The chain couples TRBV29-1 to TRBJ2-7; tentative D call: TRBD1 (6 bases). Per germline, CDR1 SQVTM and CDR2 ANQGSEA. Trimming took 2 bases from V and 3 from J, leaving 20 bases between them. This CDR3 has 16 residues. The CDR3 reads CSVETGQTSLIYEQYF. DNA of the CDR3: TGCAGCGTTGAAACAGGGCAGACGTCCCTCATCTACGAGCAGTACTTC.

The chain links TRBV7-3 to TRBJ2-5, with TRBD2 as a possible D gene (6 bases). The CDR3 covers 14 residues. V shed 5 bases and J shed 1 base, with 11 bases lying between them. Germline CDR1 SGHTA, CDR2 FQGTGA. The CDR3, as DNA: TGTGCCAGCAGCCCAGGAGGGACCCAAGAGACCCAGTACTTC. Translated, it gives CASSPGGTQETQYF.

The V gene is TRBV28, the J gene TRBJ2-7; D is tentatively TRBD1 or TRBD2 (6 bases each). There are 14 residues in the CDR3. Germline V gene lookup returns CDR1 MDHEN and CDR2 SYDVKM. V dropped 4 bases and J dropped 4 bases, with 14 bases sitting between them. For the CDR3, the DNA is TGTGCCAGCAGTTCCTCGAGGGGGGTTTACGAGCAGTACTTC. Its translation is CASSSSRGVYEQYF.

The CDR3 loop is CASQYYGGRSEQYF. The CDR3 DNA is TGTGCCAGCCAATACTATGGCGGGAGGAGCGAGCAGTACTTC. The rearrangement joins TRBV28 to TRBJ2-7; 8 bases align to TRBD2. With V trimmed by 8 bases and J by 6 bases, 12 bases remained unmatched. Per germline, CDR1 MDHEN and CDR2 SYDVKM. The length of the CDR3 is 14 residues.

This rearrangement joins TRBV2 to TRBJ2-3, with TRBD2 as a possible D gene (7 bases). The germline V gene encodes CDR1 SNHLY and CDR2 FYNNEI. V was trimmed by 6 bases and J by 10 bases, leaving 17 bases between them. This CDR3 spans 13 amino acids. The CDR3 sequence is CASRENREGSQYF. CDR3 nucleotides: TGTGCCAGCAGAGAGAACAGGGAGGGGTCGCAGTATTTT.

The genes are TRBV28 and TRBJ2-7; D may match TRBD1 or TRBD2 (5 bases each). The CDR3 is 14 residues long. The V end was cut by 10 bases, the J end by 6 bases, with 22 bases between. The germline V gene has CDR1 MDHEN and CDR2 SYDVKM. The CDR3 here is CATGTDGGSFEQYF. CDR3 nucleotides: TGTGCCACCGGGACCGATGGGGGTTCTTTCGAGCAGTACTTC.

This clone came up a few times. This chain joins TRBV28 and TRBJ1-4, with 10 nucleotides matching TRBD1. Germline V lookup: CDR1 MDHEN, CDR2 SYDVKM. J was trimmed by 8 bases and V by 4 bases; bases with no gene match: 10. The CDR3 has 16 residues. Here the CDR3 DNA reads TGTGCCAGCAGTTCGGGACAGGGGAGTAGGGAAGAAAAACTGTTTTTT. Protein product: CASSSGQGSREEKLFF.

V gene TRBV30 combines with J gene TRBJ1-1, with 8 bases identical to TRBD1. This CDR3 region has 13 residues. J gave up 6 bases and V 4 bases, and 7 bases lay outside the gene matches. Germline V gene data show CDR1 as GTSNPN and CDR2 as SVGIG (reference sequence). The CDR3 DNA sequence: TGTGCCTGGACTACAGGGGGGCCAGCTGAAGCTTTCTTT. It is translated as CAWTTGGPAEAFF.

The chain carries TRBV11-2 and TRBJ1-1; a weak D match, TRBD1 (6 bases). V lost 1 base to trimming and J lost 2 bases, with 14 bases between them. Per the germline V gene, CDR1 is SGHAT and CDR2 is FQNNGV. This CDR3 region has 16 residues. The CDR3 DNA is TGTGCCAGCAGCTTAGTGTTTGGACAGTTTAACACTGAAGCTTTCTTT. It yields the protein CASSLVFGQFNTEAFF. The variable domain in full, completed from reference TRBV11-2 and TRBJ1-1, reads EAGVAQSPRYKIIEKRQSVAFWCNPISGHATLYWYQQILGQGPKLLIQFQNNGVVDDSQLPKDRFSAERLKGVDSTLKIQPAKLEDSAVYLCASSLVFGQFNTEAFFGQGTRLTVV.

This clone was detected a few times. This sequence joins TRBV30 and TRBJ1-1; no firm D call. The CDR3 contains 11 residues. Germline V lookup: CDR1 GTSNPN, CDR2 SVGIG (reference sequence). The ends were cut back, 8 bases at V and 3 bases at J, with 10 bases in the middle. This CDR3 reads CAHAPDTEAFF. The CDR3 region has the DNA TGTGCCCACGCGCCGGACACTGAAGCTTTCTTT. The full variable domain, its missing parts supplied by reference TRBV30 and TRBJ1-1, is SQTIHQWPATLVQPVGSPLSLECTVEGTSNPNLYWYRQAAGRGLQLLFYSVGIGQISSEVPQNLSASRPQDRQFILSSKKLLLSDSGFYLCAHAPDTEAFFGQGTRLTVV.

This clone was counted a single time. The J gene is TRBJ2-7, the V gene TRBV7-8; 10 bases agree with TRBD2. This CDR3 is built from 16 residues. The germline V gene encodes CDR1 SGHVS and CDR2 FQNEAQ. V lost 5 bases to trimming and J lost 6 bases; unmatched junction nucleotides: 13. The CDR3 DNA reads TGTGCCAGCAGCCCCAATCTGGTAGCGGGAGGTAGCGAGCAGTACTTC. This sequence encodes CASSPNLVAGGSEQYF.

This chain joins TRBV11-2 and TRBJ1-1; D gene ambiguous. The germline gives CDR1 SGHAT, CDR2 FQNNGV. Trimming shortened V by 5 bases and J by 1 base, and 14 bases separated the two germline ends. The CDR3 sequence is 15 residues long. The CDR3 DNA sequence: TGTGCCAGCAGCCCACGGTTAGGGAGGAACACTGAAGCTTTCTTT. Translation gives CASSPRLGRNTEAFF.

The chain links TRBV5-1 to TRBJ2-1; D uncertain. This CDR3 has 11 amino acids. Between the trimmed V and J ends, which lost 4 bases and 12 bases, there was a span of 11 bases. CDR1 and CDR2 (germline): SGHRS, YFSETQ. The CDR3 is CASSDQIRQFF. The CDR3 bases are TGCGCCAGCAGCGACCAAATTCGGCAGTTCTTC.

The V gene is TRBV5-1, the J gene TRBJ1-2, with D perhaps matching TRBD1 (5 bases). Trimming left V 2 bases short and J 8 bases short, with 16 bases between. CDR1 and CDR2 from the germline V gene are SGHRS and YFSETQ. The length of the CDR3 is 14 residues. CDR3 residues: CASSLVGGTSGYTF. The CDR3 DNA sequence: TGCGCCAGCAGCTTAGTTGGAGGGACTAGCGGCTACACCTTC.

The J gene is TRBJ1-4, the V gene TRBV9; D remains ambiguous. Germline CDR1 is SGDLS and CDR2 is YYNGEE. V was pared by 2 bases and J by 4 bases, with 9 bases between. The CDR3 length is 14 residues. The CDR3 loop is CASSVNSYNEKLFF. In DNA form, the CDR3 reads TGTGCCAGCAGCGTGAACAGCTATAATGAAAAACTGTTTTTT.

The genes are TRBV4-2 and TRBJ1-1, with unresolved D. The germline CDR1 and CDR2 sequences are LGHNA and YNFKEQ. The CDR3 runs to 15 residues. Trimming took 1 base from V and 3 from J, leaving 12 bases between them. CDR3: CASSQVIFAHTEAFF. CDR3 bases: TGTGCCAGCAGCCAAGTGATCTTCGCGCACACTGAAGCTTTCTTT.

CDR3 in amino acids: CAISESIQGVWETQYF. The CDR3 DNA reads TGTGCCATCAGTGAGTCGATACAGGGTGTCTGGGAGACCCAGTACTTC. The V and J genes are TRBV10-3 and TRBJ2-5, with D tentatively TRBD1 (6 bases). V lost 0 bases, J lost 5 bases, and 16 bases lay in between. CDR1 is ENHRY, CDR2 SYGVKD, per germline. The CDR3 length is 16 residues.